The present T cell receptor (beta chain) was sequenced within a study of control samples from healthy donors and cancer patients. V was cut by 5 bases and J by 0 bases, with 14 bases left in between. The CDR3 is made up of 16 amino acids. The germline V gene encodes CDR1 LNHDA and CDR2 SQIVND (reference sequence). The method was immunoSEQ multiplex PCR; TCRdb's version includes in-frame clones alone and lacks a portion of them. The sample holds about 75,000 clones; 85% to 95% are singletons and the top ten take 6.2%. The sequence derives from a middle-aged woman in good health. V gene TRBV19 combines with J gene TRBJ2-4; D could derive from TRBD1 or TRBD2 (5 bases each). Specimen: blood. CDR3 sequence reads: CASSSGYRLAKNIQYF. The CDR3 region has the DNA TGTGCCAGTAGTTCGGGGTACAGGCTAGCCAAAAACATTCAGTACTTC.